Given below is one T cell receptor beta chain in context. This sample was included in a study of shared T cell receptors in the human thymus. TCRdb's copy holds only in-frame clones and misses some; the assay was immunoSEQ multiplex PCR. The table lists over 350,000 clones, 95% of them singletons. Unmatched junction bases numbered 10, after V lost 0 bases and J lost 2 bases. Germline V CDR1 and CDR2: SGHDN, FVKESK. The CDR3 runs to 18 residues. The receptor's source is a human donor. The chain recombines TRBV14 with TRBJ2-7; 10 nucleotides align to TRBD2. Material: thymocytes. The CDR3 reads CASSQDTALAGDTYEQYF. In DNA, the CDR3 is TGTGCCAGCAGCCAAGATACCGCCCTAGCGGGAGATACCTACGAGCAGTACTTC.